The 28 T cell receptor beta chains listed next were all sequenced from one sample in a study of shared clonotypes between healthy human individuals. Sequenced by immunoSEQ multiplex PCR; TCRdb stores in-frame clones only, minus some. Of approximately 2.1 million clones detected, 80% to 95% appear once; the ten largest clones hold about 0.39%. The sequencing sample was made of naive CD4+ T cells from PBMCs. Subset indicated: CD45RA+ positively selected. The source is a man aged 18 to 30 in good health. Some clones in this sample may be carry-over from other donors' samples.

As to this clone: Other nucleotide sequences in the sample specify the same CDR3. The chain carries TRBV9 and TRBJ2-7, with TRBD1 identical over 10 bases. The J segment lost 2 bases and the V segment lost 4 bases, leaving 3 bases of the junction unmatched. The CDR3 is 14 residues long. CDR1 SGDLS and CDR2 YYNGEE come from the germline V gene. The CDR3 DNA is TGTGCCAGCAGCCCCGGACAGGGGGCCTACGAGCAGTACTTC. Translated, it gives CASSPGQGAYEQYF.

The CDR3 loop is CASSDGTGKFEQYF. CDR3 nucleotide sequence: TGTGCCAGCAGTGACGGGACAGGGAAGTTCGAGCAGTACTTC. The J gene is TRBJ2-7, the V gene TRBV2; 9 bases are a match to TRBD1. J gave up 6 bases and V 3 bases, and 6 bases lay outside the gene matches. The CDR3 has 14 amino acids. The germline V gene encodes CDR1 SNHLY and CDR2 FYNNEI.

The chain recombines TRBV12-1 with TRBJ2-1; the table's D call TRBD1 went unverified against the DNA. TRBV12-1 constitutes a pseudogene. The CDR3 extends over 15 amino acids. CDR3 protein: CASSSPGQVFNEQFF. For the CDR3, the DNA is TGTGCCAGCAGCTCCCCGGGACAGGTGTTCAATGAGCAGTTCTTC.

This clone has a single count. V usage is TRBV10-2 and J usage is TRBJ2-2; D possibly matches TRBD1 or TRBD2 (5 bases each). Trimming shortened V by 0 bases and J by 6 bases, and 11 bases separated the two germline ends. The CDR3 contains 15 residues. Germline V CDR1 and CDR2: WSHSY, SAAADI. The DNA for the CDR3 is TGCGCCAGCAGTGAGTCGAGGGGTCACCCCGGGGAGCTGTTTTTT. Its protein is CASSESRGHPGELFF.

CDR3 bases: TGTGCCAGCAGGGACAGGGGGCGAAGGGACACTGAAGCTTTCTTT. Amino acids: CASRDRGRRDTEAFF. The chain uses TRBV6-5 and TRBJ1-1, with TRBD1 matching over 11 bases. The CDR3 has 15 residues. The V gene end was trimmed by 6 bases and the J gene end by 3 bases; junction bases not matched to a gene: 6. Germline V gene lookup returns CDR1 MNHEY and CDR2 SVGAGI.

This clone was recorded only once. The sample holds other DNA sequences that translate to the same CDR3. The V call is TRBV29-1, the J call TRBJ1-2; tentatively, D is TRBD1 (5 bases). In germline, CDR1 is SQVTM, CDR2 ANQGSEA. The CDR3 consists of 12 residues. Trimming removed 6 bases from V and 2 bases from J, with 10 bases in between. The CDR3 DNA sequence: TGCAGCGTCGCATGGGGGAACTATGGCTACACCTTC. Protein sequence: CSVAWGNYGYTF.

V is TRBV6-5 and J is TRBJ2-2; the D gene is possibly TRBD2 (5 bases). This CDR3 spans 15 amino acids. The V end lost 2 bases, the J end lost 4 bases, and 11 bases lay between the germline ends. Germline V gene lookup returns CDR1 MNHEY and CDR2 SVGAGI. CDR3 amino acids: CASSYPEAGTGELFF. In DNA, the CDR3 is TGTGCCAGCAGTTACCCGGAGGCGGGCACCGGGGAGCTGTTTTTT.

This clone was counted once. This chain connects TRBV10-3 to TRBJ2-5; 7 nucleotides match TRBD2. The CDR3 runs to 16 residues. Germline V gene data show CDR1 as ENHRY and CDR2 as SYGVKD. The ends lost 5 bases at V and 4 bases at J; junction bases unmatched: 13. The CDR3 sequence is CAISLHGLAEGETQYF. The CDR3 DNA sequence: TGTGCCATCAGTCTTCACGGCCTAGCGGAGGGAGAGACCCAGTACTTC.

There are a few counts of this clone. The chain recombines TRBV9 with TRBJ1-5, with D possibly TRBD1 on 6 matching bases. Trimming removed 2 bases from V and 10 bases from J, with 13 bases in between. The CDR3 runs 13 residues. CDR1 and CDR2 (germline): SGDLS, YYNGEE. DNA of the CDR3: TGTGCCAGCAGCGTGGCTCCGGGGACACCCCAGCATTTT. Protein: CASSVAPGTPQHF.

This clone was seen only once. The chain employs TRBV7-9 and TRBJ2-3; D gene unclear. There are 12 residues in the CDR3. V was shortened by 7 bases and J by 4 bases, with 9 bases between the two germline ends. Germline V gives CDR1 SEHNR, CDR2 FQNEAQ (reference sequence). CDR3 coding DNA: TGTGCCAGCAACGGATGGGCAGATACGCAGTATTTT. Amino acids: CASNGWADTQYF.

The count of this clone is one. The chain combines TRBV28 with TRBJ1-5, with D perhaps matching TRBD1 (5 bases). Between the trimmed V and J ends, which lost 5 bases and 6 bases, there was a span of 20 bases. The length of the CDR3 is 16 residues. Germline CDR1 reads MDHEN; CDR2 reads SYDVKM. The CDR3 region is CASSQRGLQGAQPQHF. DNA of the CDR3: TGTGCCAGCAGTCAAAGGGGACTGCAGGGTGCTCAGCCCCAGCATTTT.

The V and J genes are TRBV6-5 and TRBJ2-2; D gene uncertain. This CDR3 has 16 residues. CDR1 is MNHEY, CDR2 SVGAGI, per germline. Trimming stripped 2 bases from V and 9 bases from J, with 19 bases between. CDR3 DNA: TGTGCCAGCAGTTACCGCCCTAGTCTGGGCGGCCGGGAGCTGTTTTTT. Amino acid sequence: CASSYRPSLGGRELFF.

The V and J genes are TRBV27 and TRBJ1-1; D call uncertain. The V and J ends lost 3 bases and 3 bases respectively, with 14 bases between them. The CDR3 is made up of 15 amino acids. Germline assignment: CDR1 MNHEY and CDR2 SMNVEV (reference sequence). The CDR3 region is CASSFGTDRDTEAFF. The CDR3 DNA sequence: TGTGCCAGCAGTTTCGGAACAGACCGTGACACTGAAGCTTTCTTT.

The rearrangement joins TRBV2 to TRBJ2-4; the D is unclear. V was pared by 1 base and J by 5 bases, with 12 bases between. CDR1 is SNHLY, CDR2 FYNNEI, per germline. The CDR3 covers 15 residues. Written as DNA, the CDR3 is TGTGCCAGCAGTGAAGTCAGAGGTTATCAAAACATTCAGTACTTC. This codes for CASSEVRGYQNIQYF.

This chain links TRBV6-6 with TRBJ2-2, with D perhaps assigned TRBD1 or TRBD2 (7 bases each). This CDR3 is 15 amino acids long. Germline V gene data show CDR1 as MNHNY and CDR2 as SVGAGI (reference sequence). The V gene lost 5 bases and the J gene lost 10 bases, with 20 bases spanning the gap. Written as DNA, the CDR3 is TGTGCCAGCAGTCCCGGGACAGTGGGAGGGGAGGAGCTGTTTTTT. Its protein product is CASSPGTVGGEELFF.

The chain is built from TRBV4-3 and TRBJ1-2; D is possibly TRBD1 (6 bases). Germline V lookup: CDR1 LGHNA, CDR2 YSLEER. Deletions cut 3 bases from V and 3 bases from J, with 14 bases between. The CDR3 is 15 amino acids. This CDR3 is CASSQEFGGYYGYTF. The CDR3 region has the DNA TGCGCCAGCAGCCAGGAGTTCGGGGGCTACTATGGCTACACCTTC.

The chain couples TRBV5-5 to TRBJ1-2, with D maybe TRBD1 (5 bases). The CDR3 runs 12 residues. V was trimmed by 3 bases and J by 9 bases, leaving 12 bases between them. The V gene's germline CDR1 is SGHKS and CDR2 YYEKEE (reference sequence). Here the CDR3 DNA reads TGTGCCAGCAGCTGGGGGTATACTAGCTACACCTTC. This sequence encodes CASSWGYTSYTF.

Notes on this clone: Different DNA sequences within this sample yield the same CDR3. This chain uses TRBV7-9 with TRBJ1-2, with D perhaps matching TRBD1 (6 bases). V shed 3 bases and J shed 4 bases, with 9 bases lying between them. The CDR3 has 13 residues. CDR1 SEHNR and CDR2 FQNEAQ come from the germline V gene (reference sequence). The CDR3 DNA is TGTGCCAGCAGCTTGTCAGGGGCCTATGGCTACACCTTC. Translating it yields CASSLSGAYGYTF. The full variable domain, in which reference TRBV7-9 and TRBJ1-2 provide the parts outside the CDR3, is DTGVSQNPRHKITKRGQNVTFRCDPISEHNRLYWYRQTLGQGPEFLTYFQNEAQLEKSRLLSDRFSAERPKGSFSTLEIQRTEQGDSAMYLCASSLSGAYGYTFGSGTRLTVV.

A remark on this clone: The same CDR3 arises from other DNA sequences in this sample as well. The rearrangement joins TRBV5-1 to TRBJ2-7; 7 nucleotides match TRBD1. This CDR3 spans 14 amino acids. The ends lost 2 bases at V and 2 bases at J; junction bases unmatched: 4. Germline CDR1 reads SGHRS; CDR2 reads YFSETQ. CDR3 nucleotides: TGCGCCAGCAGCTTTGGGGACAGAACCTACGAGCAGTACTTC. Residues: CASSFGDRTYEQYF. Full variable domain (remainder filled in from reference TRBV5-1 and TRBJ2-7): KAGVTQTPRYLIKTRGQQVTLSCSPISGHRSVSWYQQTPGQGLQFLFEYFSETQRNKGNFPGRFSGRQFSNSRSEMNVSTLELGDSALYLCASSFGDRTYEQYFGPGTRLTVT.

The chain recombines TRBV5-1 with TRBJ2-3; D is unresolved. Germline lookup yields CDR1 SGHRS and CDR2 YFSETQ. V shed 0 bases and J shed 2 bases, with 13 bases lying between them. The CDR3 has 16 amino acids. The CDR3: CASSLVVARFTDTQYF. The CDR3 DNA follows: TGCGCCAGCAGCTTGGTGGTAGCTAGGTTCACAGATACGCAGTATTTT.

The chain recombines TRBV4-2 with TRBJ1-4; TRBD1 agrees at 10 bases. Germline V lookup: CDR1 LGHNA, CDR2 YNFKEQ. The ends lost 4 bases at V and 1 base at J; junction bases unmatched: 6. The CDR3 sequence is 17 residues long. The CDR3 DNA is TGTGCCAGCAGCCTGCAGGACAGGGGGGGAACTAATGAAAAACTGTTTTTT. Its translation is CASSLQDRGGTNEKLFF.

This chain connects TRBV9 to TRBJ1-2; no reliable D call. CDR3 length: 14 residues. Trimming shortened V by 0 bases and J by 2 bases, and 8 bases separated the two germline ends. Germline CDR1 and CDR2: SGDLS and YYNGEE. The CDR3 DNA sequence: TGTGCCAGCAGCGTAGAAGGGAAAAACTATGGCTACACCTTC. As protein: CASSVEGKNYGYTF. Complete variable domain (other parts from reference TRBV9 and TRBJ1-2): DSGVTQTPKHLITATGQRVTLRCSPRSGDLSVYWYQQSLDQGLQFLIQYYNGEERAKGNILERFSAQQFPDLHSELNLSSLELGDSALYFCASSVEGKNYGYTFGSGTRLTVV.

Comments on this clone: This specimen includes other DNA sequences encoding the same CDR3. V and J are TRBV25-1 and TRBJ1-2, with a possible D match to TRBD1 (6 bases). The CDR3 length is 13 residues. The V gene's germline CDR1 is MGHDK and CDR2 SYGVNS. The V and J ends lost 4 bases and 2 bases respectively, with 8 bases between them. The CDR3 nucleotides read TGTGCCAGCAGTGCCGGACAGAACTATGGCTACACCTTC. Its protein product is CASSAGQNYGYTF.

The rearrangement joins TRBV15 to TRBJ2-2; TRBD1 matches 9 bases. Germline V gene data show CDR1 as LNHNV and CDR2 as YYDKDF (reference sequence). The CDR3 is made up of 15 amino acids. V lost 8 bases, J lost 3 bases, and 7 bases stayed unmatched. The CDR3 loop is CATSRDRVHTGELFF. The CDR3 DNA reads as TGTGCCACCTCTAGGGACAGGGTACACACCGGGGAGCTGTTTTTT.

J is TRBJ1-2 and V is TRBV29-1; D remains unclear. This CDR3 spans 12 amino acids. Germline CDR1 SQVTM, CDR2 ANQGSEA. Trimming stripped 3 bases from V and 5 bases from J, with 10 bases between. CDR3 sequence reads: CSVEGRAYGYTF. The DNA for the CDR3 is TGCAGCGTTGAGGGAAGGGCTTATGGCTACACCTTC.

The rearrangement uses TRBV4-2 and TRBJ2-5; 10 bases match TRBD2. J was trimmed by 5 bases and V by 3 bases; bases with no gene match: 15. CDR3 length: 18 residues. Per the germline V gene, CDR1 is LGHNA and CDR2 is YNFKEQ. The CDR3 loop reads CASSHRGPAGGPEETQYF. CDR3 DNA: TGTGCCAGCAGCCATCGAGGACCAGCGGGAGGGCCGGAGGAGACCCAGTACTTC.

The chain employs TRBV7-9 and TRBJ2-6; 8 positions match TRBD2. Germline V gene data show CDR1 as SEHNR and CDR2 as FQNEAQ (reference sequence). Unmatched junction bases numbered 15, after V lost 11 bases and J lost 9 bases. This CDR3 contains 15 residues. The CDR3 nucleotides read TGTGCCGGGGGGGGCACTAGCGGATCAAACAACGTCCTGACTTTC. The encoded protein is CAGGGTSGSNNVLTF.

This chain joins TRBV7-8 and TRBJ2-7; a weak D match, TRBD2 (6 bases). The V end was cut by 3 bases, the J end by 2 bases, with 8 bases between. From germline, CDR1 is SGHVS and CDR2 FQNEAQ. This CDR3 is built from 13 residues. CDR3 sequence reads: CASSFGRTYEQYF. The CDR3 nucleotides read TGTGCCAGCAGCTTCGGGAGAACCTACGAGCAGTACTTC.